The T cell receptor beta chain described here comes from a study of OX40 agonist ivuxolimab in advanced cancers. CDR1 is LNHDA, CDR2 SQIVND, per germline (reference sequence). The CDR3 sequence is 12 residues long. V was pared by 7 bases and J by 5 bases, with 9 bases between. Libraries were prepared by immunoSEQ multiplex PCR; TCRdb keeps only in-frame clonotypes and omits some of them. The sample holds 80,000 to 95,000 clones, roughly nine tenths seen once. V is TRBV19 and J is TRBJ1-5; D gene ambiguous. This specimen was CD4+ or CD8+ T cells sorted from blood, taken in a trial of the OX40 agonist ivuxolimab. The receptor was isolated from an adult with an advanced solid tumor such as melanoma, head and neck, liver or kidney cancer. The CDR3 DNA reads TGTGCCAGTACGGGAAGGGATCAGCCCCAGCATTTT. Its protein is CASTGRDQPQHF.